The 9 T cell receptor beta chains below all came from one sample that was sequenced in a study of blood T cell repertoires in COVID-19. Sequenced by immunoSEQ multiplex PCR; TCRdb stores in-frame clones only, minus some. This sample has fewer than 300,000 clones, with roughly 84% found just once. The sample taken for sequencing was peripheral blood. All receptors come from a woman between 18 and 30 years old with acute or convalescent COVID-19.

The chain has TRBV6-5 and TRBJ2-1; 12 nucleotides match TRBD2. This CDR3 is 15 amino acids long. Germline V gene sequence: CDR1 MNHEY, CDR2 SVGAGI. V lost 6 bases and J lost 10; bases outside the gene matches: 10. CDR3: CASSQLAGGEREQFF. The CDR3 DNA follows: TGTGCCAGCAGCCAACTAGCGGGGGGCGAAAGGGAGCAGTTCTTC.

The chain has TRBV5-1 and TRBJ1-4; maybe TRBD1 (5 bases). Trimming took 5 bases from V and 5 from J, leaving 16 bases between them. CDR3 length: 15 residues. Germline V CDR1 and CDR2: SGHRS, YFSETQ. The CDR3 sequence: CASRGQGRLNEKLFF. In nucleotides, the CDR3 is TGCGCCAGCAGGGGGCAAGGCAGACTCAATGAAAAACTGTTTTTT. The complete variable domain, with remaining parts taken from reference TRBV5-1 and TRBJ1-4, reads KAGVTQTPRYLIKTRGQQVTLSCSPISGHRSVSWYQQTPGQGLQFLFEYFSETQRNKGNFPGRFSGRQFSNSRSEMNVSTLELGDSALYLCASRGQGRLNEKLFFGSGTQLSVL.

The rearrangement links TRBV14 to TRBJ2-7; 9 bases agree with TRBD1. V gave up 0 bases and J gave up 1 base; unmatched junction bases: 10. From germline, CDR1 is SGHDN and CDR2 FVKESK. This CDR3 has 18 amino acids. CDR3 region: CASSQEKPTGGASYEQYF. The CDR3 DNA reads TGTGCCAGCAGCCAAGAAAAGCCTACAGGGGGCGCTTCCTACGAGCAGTACTTC.

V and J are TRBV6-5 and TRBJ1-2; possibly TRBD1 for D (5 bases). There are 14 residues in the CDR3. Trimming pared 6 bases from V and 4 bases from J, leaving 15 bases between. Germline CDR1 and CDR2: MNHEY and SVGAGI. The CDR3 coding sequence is TGTGCCAGCAGGAGCCGGGACTTTGGCTATGGCTACACCTTC. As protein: CASRSRDFGYGYTF.

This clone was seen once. The CDR3 here is CASSQWTENSPLHF. The CDR3 region has the DNA TGTGCCAGCAGCCAATGGACAGAGAATTCACCCCTCCACTTT. The J gene is TRBJ1-6, the V gene TRBV14; weak D call: TRBD1 (6 bases). The V end was cut by 2 bases, the J end by 7 bases, with 9 bases between. Germline CDR1 reads SGHDN; CDR2 reads FVKESK. This CDR3 contains 14 residues.

The CDR3 DNA is TGTGCCAGCAGCCAAGCGGTCCGCGGATCCTACGAGCAGTACTTC. This encodes CASSQAVRGSYEQYF. The chain employs TRBV11-2 and TRBJ2-7; weak D call: TRBD2 (5 bases). The CDR3 has 15 residues. Germline V gene data show CDR1 as SGHAT and CDR2 as FQNNGV. The V gene lost 5 bases and the J gene lost 1 base, with 15 bases spanning the gap.

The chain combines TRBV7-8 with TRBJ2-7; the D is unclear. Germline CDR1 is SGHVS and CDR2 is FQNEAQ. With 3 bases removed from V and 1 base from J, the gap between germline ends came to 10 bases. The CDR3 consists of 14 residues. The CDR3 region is CASSLTTPSYEQYF. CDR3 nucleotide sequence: TGTGCCAGCAGCTTGACGACACCTTCCTACGAGCAGTACTTC.

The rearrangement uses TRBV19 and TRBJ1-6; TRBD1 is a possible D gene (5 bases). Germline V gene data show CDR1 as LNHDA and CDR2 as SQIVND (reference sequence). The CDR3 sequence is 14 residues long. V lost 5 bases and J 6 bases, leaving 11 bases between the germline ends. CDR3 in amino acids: CASSSPGPNSPLHF. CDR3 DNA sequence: TGTGCCAGTAGTTCCCCAGGGCCTAATTCACCCCTCCACTTT.

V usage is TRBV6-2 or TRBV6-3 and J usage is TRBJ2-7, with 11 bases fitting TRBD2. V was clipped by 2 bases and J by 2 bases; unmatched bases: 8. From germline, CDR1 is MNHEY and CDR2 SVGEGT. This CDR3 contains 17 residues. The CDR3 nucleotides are TGTGCCAGCAGTTACGGGGGCACTAGCGGGAGCCCCTACGAGCAGTACTTC. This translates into CASSYGGTSGSPYEQYF.